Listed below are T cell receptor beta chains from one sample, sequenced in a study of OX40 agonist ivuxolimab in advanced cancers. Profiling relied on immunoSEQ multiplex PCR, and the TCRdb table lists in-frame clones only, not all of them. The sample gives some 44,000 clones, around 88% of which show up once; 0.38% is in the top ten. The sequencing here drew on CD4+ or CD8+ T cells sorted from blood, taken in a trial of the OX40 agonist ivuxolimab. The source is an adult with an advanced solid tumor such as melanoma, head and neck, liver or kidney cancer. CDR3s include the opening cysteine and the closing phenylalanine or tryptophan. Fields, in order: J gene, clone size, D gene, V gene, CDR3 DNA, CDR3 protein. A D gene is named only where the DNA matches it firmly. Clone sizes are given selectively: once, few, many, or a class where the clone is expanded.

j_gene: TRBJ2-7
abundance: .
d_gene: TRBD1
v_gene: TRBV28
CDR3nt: TGTGCCAGCAGACGCGGACAGGGGACCTACGAGCAGTACTTC
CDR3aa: CASRRGQGTYEQYF

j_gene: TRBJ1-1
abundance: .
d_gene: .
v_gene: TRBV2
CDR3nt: TGTGCCGGGAGACAGGAGTTCGCTGAAGCTTTCTTT
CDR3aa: CAGRQEFAEAFF

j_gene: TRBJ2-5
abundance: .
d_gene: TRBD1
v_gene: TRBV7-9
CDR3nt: TGTGCCAGCAGCCTGACAGGGGGCCGGGAGACCCAGTACTTC
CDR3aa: CASSLTGGRETQYF

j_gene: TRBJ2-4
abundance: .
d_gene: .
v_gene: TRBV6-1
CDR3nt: TGTGCCAGCAGTGAACGGCAGGGTGTAGCCAAAAACATTCAGTACTTC
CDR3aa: CASSERQGVAKNIQYF

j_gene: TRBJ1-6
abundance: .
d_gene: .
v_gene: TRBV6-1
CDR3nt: TGTGCCAGCAGCAAAGAGCAGGGGAGGGATTCACCCCTCCACTTT
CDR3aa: CASSKEQGRDSPLHF

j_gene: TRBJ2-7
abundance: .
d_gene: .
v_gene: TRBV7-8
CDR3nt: TGTGCCAGCAGCTTATCCGGGATATCCTACGAGCAGTACTTC
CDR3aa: CASSLSGISYEQYF

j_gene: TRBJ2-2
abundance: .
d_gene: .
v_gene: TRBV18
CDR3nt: TGTGCCAGCTCACCCCTTCTGAACGTCAGGCTAAACACCGGGGAGCTGTTTTTT
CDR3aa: CASSPLLNVRLNTGELFF

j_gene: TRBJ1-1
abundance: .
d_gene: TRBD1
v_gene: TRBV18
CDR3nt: TGTGCCAGCCGAGACAGGGAGAACACTGAAGCTTTCTTT
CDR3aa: CASRDRENTEAFF

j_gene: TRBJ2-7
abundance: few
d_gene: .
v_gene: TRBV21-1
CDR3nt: TGTGCCAGCAGCAAAGGGCTGCGGGACGAGCAGTACTTC
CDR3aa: CASSKGLRDEQYF

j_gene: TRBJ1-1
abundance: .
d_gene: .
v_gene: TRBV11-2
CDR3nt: TGTGCCAGCACCCCTCCCACGACTTGGGCTGAAGCTTTCTTT
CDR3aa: CASTPPTTWAEAFF

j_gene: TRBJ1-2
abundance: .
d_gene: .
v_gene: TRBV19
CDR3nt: TGTGCCAGTAGGACCCTCAGGGGACAAAGCTATGGCTACACCTTC
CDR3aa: CASRTLRGQSYGYTF

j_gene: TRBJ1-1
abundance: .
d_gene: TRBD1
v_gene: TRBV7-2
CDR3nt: TGTGCCAGCAGCACAGGACAGGACACTGAAGCTTTCTTT
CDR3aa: CASSTGQDTEAFF

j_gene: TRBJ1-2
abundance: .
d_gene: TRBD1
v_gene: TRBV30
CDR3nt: TGTGCCTGCCTCACAGGGGGCGATGGCTACACCTTC
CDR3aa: CACLTGGDGYTF